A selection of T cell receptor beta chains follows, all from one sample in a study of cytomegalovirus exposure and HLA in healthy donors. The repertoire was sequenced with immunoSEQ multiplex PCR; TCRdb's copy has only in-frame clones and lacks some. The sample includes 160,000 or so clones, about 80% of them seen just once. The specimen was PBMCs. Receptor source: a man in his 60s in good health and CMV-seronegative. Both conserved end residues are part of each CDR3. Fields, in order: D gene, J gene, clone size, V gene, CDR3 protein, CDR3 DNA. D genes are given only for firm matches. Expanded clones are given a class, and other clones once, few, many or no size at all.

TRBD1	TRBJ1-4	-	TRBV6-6	CASSQGAHGEKLFF	TGTGCCAGCAGTCAGGGGGCGCATGGGGAAAAACTGTTTTTT
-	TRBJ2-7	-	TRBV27	CASSFRVMGSGGSSEQYF	TGTGCCAGCAGTTTCAGGGTGATGGGCTCCGGTGGATCCTCCGAGCAGTACTTC
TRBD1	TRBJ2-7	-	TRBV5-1	CASSLADRVYEQYF	TGCGCCAGCAGCTTGGCAGACAGGGTCTACGAGCAGTACTTC
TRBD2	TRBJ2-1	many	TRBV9	CASSTSGSYNEQFF	TGTGCCAGCAGCACTAGCGGTTCCTACAATGAGCAGTTCTTC
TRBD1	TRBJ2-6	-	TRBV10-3	CAISDPVRTGQTWGSGANVLTF	TGTGCCATCAGTGACCCGGTTAGGACAGGCCAAACTTGGGGGTCTGGGGCCAACGTCCTGACTTTC
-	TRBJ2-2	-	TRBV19	CASSIGQGDTGELFF	TGTGCCAGTAGTATCGGTCAGGGTGACACCGGGGAGCTGTTTTTT
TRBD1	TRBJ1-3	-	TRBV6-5	CASSRGQVSGNTIYF	TGTGCCAGCAGCCGCGGACAGGTCTCTGGAAACACCATATATTTT
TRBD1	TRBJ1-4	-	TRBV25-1	CASSRDRGAGVSEKLFF	TGTGCCAGCAGTCGAGACAGGGGAGCGGGCGTTAGTGAAAAACTGTTTTTT
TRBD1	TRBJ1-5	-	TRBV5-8	CASSTGQVHQPQHF	TGTGCCAGCAGCACCGGACAGGTCCATCAGCCCCAGCATTTT
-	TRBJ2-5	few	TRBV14	CASSQDGGTARETQYF	TGTGCCAGCAGCCAAGATGGGGGGACCGCCAGGGAGACCCAGTACTTC
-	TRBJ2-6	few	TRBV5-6	CASSFNSGANVLTF	TGTGCCAGCAGCTTTAACTCTGGGGCCAACGTCCTGACTTTC
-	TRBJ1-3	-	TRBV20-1	CSASSGNTIYF	TGCAGTGCGAGCTCTGGAAACACCATATATTTT